The present T cell receptor (beta chain) was sequenced within a study of blood T cell repertoires in COVID-19. Across the study: Nucleic acid was either cDNA or gDNA, and it came from T cells, B-cell-depleted T cells, or PBMCs.

Per the study methods: Scientists estimated how many nucleated cells there were by amplifying reference gene primers. The assay was immunoSEQ multiplex PCR, and TCRdb's table has in-frame clones only and misses some. V and J calls and clone size are as listed in that table; D and trimming were resolved from the DNA. The table includes 120,000 or so clones, over 75% detected once. The specimen sequenced was peripheral blood. The TCR sequence derives from a man in his 70s with active or convalescent COVID-19.

The DNA for the CDR3 is TGTGCCAGTAGTTCCGGGACTGAGCAGTACTTC. It yields the protein CASSSGTEQYF. The chain recombines TRBV19 with TRBJ2-7; D might be TRBD2 (6 bases). CDR1 is LNHDA, CDR2 SQIVND, per germline (reference sequence). This CDR3 comprises 11 residues. Trimming removed 5 bases from V and 7 bases from J, with 9 bases in between.